The 23 T cell receptor beta chains listed next were all sequenced from one sample in a study of cytomegalovirus exposure and HLA in healthy donors. Primers: 60 Vbeta forward and 13 Jbeta reverse. This table comes from immunoSEQ multiplex PCR, and its TCRdb copy is limited to in-frame clones, with some not included. The sample contains 150,000 to 200,000 clones, about four fifths of which appear only once. The sequenced sample was PBMCs. Every receptor here comes from a man in his late teens or twenties in good health and CMV-seronegative.

This chain uses TRBV7-8 with TRBJ2-1, with 8 bases identical to TRBD2. The junction had 7 bases not matched to a gene; V was cut back by 1 base and J by 2 bases. The CDR3 has 17 amino acids. Germline values: CDR1 SGHVS, CDR2 FQNEAQ. The CDR3 DNA is TGTGCCAGCAGCTTAGTAGGTAGCGGGGTGACCTACAATGAGCAGTTCTTC. Translating gives CASSLVGSGVTYNEQFF. The variable domain in full, with the rest retrieved from reference TRBV7-8 and TRBJ2-1, is GAGVSQSPRYKVAKRGQDVALRCDPISGHVSLFWYQQALGQGPEFLTYFQNEAQLDKSGLPSDRFFAERPEGSVSTLKIQRTQQEDSAVYLCASSLVGSGVTYNEQFFGPGTRLTVL.

In this sample, this clone turned up a few times. This chain joins TRBV21-1 and TRBJ2-7; the D call TRBD1 from the table was never checked on the DNA. TRBV21-1 is shown as a pseudogene. The CDR3 length is 16 residues. CDR3 loop: CASSKFLRDREYEQYF. The CDR3 coding sequence is TGTGCCAGCAGCAAATTCCTCCGGGACAGGGAATACGAGCAGTACTTC.

This chain connects TRBV29-1 to TRBJ2-7; TRBD1 agrees at 7 bases. Trimming at V came to 4 bases and at J to 1 base, leaving 4 bases not matched to a gene. CDR3 length: 13 amino acids. Germline V gives CDR1 SQVTM, CDR2 ANQGSEA. The CDR3 DNA follows: TGCAGCGTTGCCCTGACAGGGTCCTACGAGCAGTACTTC. Translation: CSVALTGSYEQYF.

J is TRBJ2-3 and V is TRBV9, with 7 bases that match TRBD1. Trimming removed 3 bases from V and 4 bases from J; junction bases left unmatched: 8. The V gene's germline CDR1 is SGDLS and CDR2 YYNGEE. The CDR3 extends over 15 amino acids. CDR3 amino acids: CASSEGAYRADTQYF. CDR3 nucleotide sequence: TGTGCCAGCAGCGAGGGGGCTTACAGGGCAGATACGCAGTATTTT.

V usage is TRBV5-4 and J usage is TRBJ2-3; 7 bases match TRBD1. V lost 5 bases, J lost 0 bases, and 9 bases stayed unmatched. The CDR3 spans 16 residues. Germline V gene sequence: CDR1 SGHNT, CDR2 YYREEE (reference sequence). The CDR3 DNA follows: TGTGCCAGCAGGATTCATACAGGGGAGAGCACAGATACGCAGTATTTT. This sequence encodes CASRIHTGESTDTQYF.

This clone was observed a single time. The genes are TRBV5-1 and TRBJ1-4, with 9 bases identical to TRBD1. The V segment lost 0 bases and the J segment 10 bases; nucleotides outside the gene matches: 7. CDR1 and CDR2 from the germline V gene are SGHRS and YFSETQ. The CDR3 contains 15 residues. CDR3 amino acids: CASSLGQGELGKLFF. The CDR3 coding sequence is TGCGCCAGCAGCTTGGGACAGGGGGAGTTGGGAAAACTGTTTTTT. Combining the CDR3 with reference TRBV5-1 and TRBJ1-4 gives the whole variable domain KAGVTQTPRYLIKTRGQQVTLSCSPISGHRSVSWYQQTPGQGLQFLFEYFSETQRNKGNFPGRFSGRQFSNSRSEMNVSTLELGDSALYLCASSLGQGELGKLFFGSGTQLSVL.

The chain recombines TRBV13 with TRBJ2-1, with 7 bases fitting TRBD2. Germline V gene data show CDR1 as PRHDT and CDR2 as FYEKMQ (reference sequence). V shed 3 bases and J 7 bases; nucleotides not matched to a gene: 18. CDR3 length: 18 amino acids. The chain's CDR3 is CASSFSGLVGGEENEQFF. The CDR3 DNA reads TGTGCCAGCAGCTTCTCGGGTTTGGTGGGGGGGGAAGAAAATGAGCAGTTCTTC.

This sequence joins TRBV9 and TRBJ2-2; TRBD1 matches at 7 bases. The CDR3 sequence is 16 residues long. The germline gives CDR1 SGDLS, CDR2 YYNGEE. V shed 0 bases and J 6 bases; nucleotides not matched to a gene: 8. CDR3 loop: CASSVVTGYDSGELFF. The CDR3 DNA sequence: TGTGCCAGCAGCGTAGTGACAGGGTATGATTCCGGGGAGCTGTTTTTT.

V and J are TRBV7-6 and TRBJ1-3, with a weak D call TRBD1 (5 bases). Trimming removed 4 bases from V and 0 bases from J, with 10 bases in between. This CDR3 has 15 amino acids. Germline loops: CDR1 SGHVS, CDR2 FNYEAQ. The CDR3 DNA reads as TGTGCCAGCAGCTCTCAGACAGACTCTGGAAACACCATATATTTT. Protein: CASSSQTDSGNTIYF. Drawing the rest from reference TRBV7-6 and TRBJ1-3, the complete variable domain is GAGVSQSPRYKVTKRGQDVALRCDPISGHVSLYWYRQALGQGPEFLTYFNYEAQQDKSGLPNDRFSAERPEGSISTLTIQRTEQRDSAMYRCASSSQTDSGNTIYFGEGSWLTVV.

In regard to this clone: Relative to the germline gene, one junction end is altered; a read error may explain this. The V and J genes are TRBV7-9 and TRBJ2-7; 7 bases align to TRBD1. Germline lookup yields CDR1 SEHNR and CDR2 FQNEAQ (reference sequence). The length of the CDR3 is 17 residues. DNA of the CDR3: TGTTCCAGCAGCTCAATAGGACAGGACCCCTTTAAGCACGAGCAGTACTTC. Translating it yields CSSSSIGQDPFKHEQYF.

This chain links TRBV4-3 with TRBJ2-2, with a tentative D call TRBD2 (7 bases). Trimming pared 1 base from V and 7 bases from J, leaving 16 bases between. Per the germline V gene, CDR1 is LGHNA and CDR2 is YSLEER. There are 16 residues in the CDR3. In nucleotides, the CDR3 is TGCGCCAGCAGCCAAGGGGTTGGGGGGGCAGTCGGGGAGCTGTTTTTT. Protein: CASSQGVGGAVGELFF.

CDR3 residues: CAISESRQLHYEQYF. The DNA for the CDR3 is TGTGCCATCAGTGAGTCTCGACAGCTACACTACGAGCAGTACTTC. The rearrangement joins TRBV10-3 to TRBJ2-7; weak D call: TRBD1 (5 bases). V was trimmed by 0 bases and J by 3 bases, leaving 12 bases between them. CDR3 length: 15 amino acids. From germline, CDR1 is ENHRY and CDR2 SYGVKD.

The V call is TRBV18, the J call TRBJ2-5; a possible D gene is TRBD1 (7 bases). This CDR3 is built from 14 residues. V lost 2 bases and J lost 5, with 12 bases in between. Per the germline V gene, CDR1 is KGHSH and CDR2 is LQKENI. CDR3 residues: CASSPETGRETQYF. CDR3 nucleotides: TGTGCCAGCTCACCAGAGACAGGGAGGGAGACCCAGTACTTC.

The rearrangement uses TRBV5-6 and TRBJ1-5; tentative D call: TRBD1 (6 bases). This CDR3 is built from 15 residues. With 3 bases removed from V and 3 bases from J, the gap between germline ends came to 13 bases. Germline V gene data show CDR1 as SGHDT and CDR2 as YYEEEE. This CDR3 reads CASSSGDLYNQPQHF. CDR3 in DNA: TGTGCCAGCAGCTCAGGGGATTTATACAATCAGCCCCAGCATTTT. Drawing the rest from reference TRBV5-6 and TRBJ1-5, the complete variable domain is DAGVTQSPTHLIKTRGQQVTLRCSPKSGHDTVSWYQQALGQGPQFIFQYYEEEERQRGNFPDRFSGHQFPNYSSELNVNALLLGDSALYLCASSSGDLYNQPQHFGDGTRLSIL.

The chain links TRBV7-9 to TRBJ1-2; tentative D call: TRBD1 (5 bases). Per the germline V gene, CDR1 is SEHNR and CDR2 is FQNEAQ (reference sequence). Trimming took off 3 bases at V and 7 bases at J, with 21 bases between the two ends. This CDR3 is 16 amino acids long. The CDR3 bases are TGTGCCAGCAGCTTGACTTTTGGGGGGGAAGGGAGTGGCTACACCTTC. This sequence encodes CASSLTFGGEGSGYTF.

The chain is built from TRBV18 and TRBJ1-5; D is uncertain. This CDR3 is built from 15 residues. Trimming shortened V by 3 bases and J by 1 base, and 10 bases separated the two germline ends. Per the germline V gene, CDR1 is KGHSH and CDR2 is LQKENI. Written as DNA, the CDR3 is TGTGCCAGCTCACCTGCGGATTTAAGCAATCAGCCCCAGCATTTT. It yields the protein CASSPADLSNQPQHF.

The chain is built from TRBV5-1 and TRBJ1-4, with 7 bases lining up with TRBD1. The CDR3 runs to 15 residues. CDR1 and CDR2 (germline): SGHRS, YFSETQ. With 3 bases clipped from V and 4 bases from J, the junction kept 6 bases outside the gene matches. The DNA for the CDR3 is TGCGCCAGCAGCTACCTTGGACAGGTTAATGAAAAACTGTTTTTT. Protein sequence: CASSYLGQVNEKLFF.

The rearrangement links TRBV4-1 to TRBJ1-2; D gene unclear. This CDR3 has 15 residues. Deletions cut 6 bases from V and 0 bases from J, with 14 bases between. From germline, CDR1 is MGHRA and CDR2 YSYEKL. The CDR3 nucleotides read TGCGCCAGCAGTCCCAACATGTTTTCTAACTATGGCTACACCTTC. This sequence encodes CASSPNMFSNYGYTF.

This sequence joins TRBV5-4 and TRBJ2-4; TRBD2 agrees at 7 bases. The germline CDR1 and CDR2 sequences are SGHNT and YYREEE (reference sequence). The CDR3 consists of 13 residues. Trimming at V came to 0 bases and at J to 6 bases, leaving 0 bases not matched to a gene. DNA for the CDR3: TGTGCCAGCAGCTTGGGGGGGGGAAACATTCAGTACTTC. Amino acid sequence: CASSLGGGNIQYF.

This clone was detected only once. The chain employs TRBV30 and TRBJ1-1; no clear D. CDR3 length: 10 residues. V was clipped by 3 bases and J by 7 bases, with 6 bases between them. Germline loops: CDR1 GTSNPN, CDR2 SVGIG (reference sequence). The CDR3, as DNA: TGTGCCTGGAGCGTCAGTGAAGCTTTCTTT. Its protein is CAWSVSEAFF.

This clone was counted once. The V and J genes are TRBV4-1 and TRBJ2-7, with 9 positions matching TRBD2. Trimming cost V 1 base and J 1 base; bases outside gene matches: 2. Germline V lookup: CDR1 MGHRA, CDR2 YSYEKL. This CDR3 is 15 amino acids long. CDR3 region: CASSQVGLASYEQYF. The CDR3, as DNA: TGCGCCAGCAGCCAAGTTGGACTAGCGTCCTACGAGCAGTACTTC.

This clone appeared a single time. V gene TRBV5-1 combines with J gene TRBJ2-3, with TRBD2 matching over 7 bases. The CDR3 has 15 amino acids. The V gene's germline CDR1 is SGHRS and CDR2 YFSETQ. V dropped 5 bases and J dropped 8; count of bases not matched to a gene: 14. In DNA, the CDR3 is TGCGCCAGCAGACGGGGGGACGCCTCTGACGGTACGCAGTATTTT. Its protein product is CASRRGDASDGTQYF.

The V gene is TRBV27, the J gene TRBJ1-1, with D unclear. This CDR3 comprises 12 residues. The V gene lost 11 bases and the J gene lost 0 bases, with 10 bases spanning the gap. Germline V gives CDR1 MNHEY, CDR2 SMNVEV (reference sequence). The DNA of the CDR3 is TGTGCCCCTCCCACGGTGAACACTGAAGCTTTCTTT. As protein: CAPPTVNTEAFF.